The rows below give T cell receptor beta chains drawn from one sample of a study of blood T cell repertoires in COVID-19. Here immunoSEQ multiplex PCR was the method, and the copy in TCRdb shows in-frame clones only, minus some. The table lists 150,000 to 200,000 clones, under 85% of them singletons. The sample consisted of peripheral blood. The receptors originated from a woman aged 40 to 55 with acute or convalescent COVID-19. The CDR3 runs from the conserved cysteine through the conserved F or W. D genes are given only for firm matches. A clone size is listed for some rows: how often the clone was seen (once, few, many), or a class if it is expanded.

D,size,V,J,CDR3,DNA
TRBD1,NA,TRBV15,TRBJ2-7,CATSTGTGAYEQYF,TGTGCCACCAGCACCGGGACAGGGGCCTACGAGCAGTACTTC
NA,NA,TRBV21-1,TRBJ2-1,CASSKAGDRPWNEQFF,TGTGCCAGCAGCAAAGCAGGGGACAGGCCTTGGAATGAGCAGTTCTTC
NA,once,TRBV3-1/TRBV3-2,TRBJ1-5,CASSLGESNQPQHF,TGTGCCAGCAGCCTCGGGGAGAGCAATCAGCCCCAGCATTTT
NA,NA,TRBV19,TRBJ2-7,CASSINGGDEQYF,TGTGCCAGTAGTATTAACGGAGGGGACGAGCAGTACTTC
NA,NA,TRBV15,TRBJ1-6,CATSRTLGSSYNSPLHF,TGTGCCACCAGCAGAACCCTGGGGAGCTCCTATAATTCACCCCTCCACTTT
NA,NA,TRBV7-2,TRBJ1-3,CASSFIGTPLGNTIYF,TGTGCCAGCAGCTTCATAGGGACTCCTCTTGGAAACACCATATATTTT
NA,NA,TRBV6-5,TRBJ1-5,CAPLLGDNRQPQHF,TGTGCCCCATTACTTGGGGACAATCGACAGCCCCAGCATTTT
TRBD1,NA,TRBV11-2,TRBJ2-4,CASSSVLAGGSQYF,TGTGCCAGCAGCTCTGTATTGGCAGGGGGCAGCCAGTACTTC
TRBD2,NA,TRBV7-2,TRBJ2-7,CASSPYGASGRYEQYF,TGTGCCAGCAGCCCTTATGGGGCTAGCGGCCGCTACGAGCAGTACTTC
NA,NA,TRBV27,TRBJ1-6,CASSFYNSPLHF,TGTGCCAGCAGTTTCTACAATTCACCCCTCCACTTT
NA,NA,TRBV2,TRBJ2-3,CASRKGGSSDTQYF,TGTGCCAGCAGGAAGGGGGGGTCTTCAGATACGCAGTATTTT
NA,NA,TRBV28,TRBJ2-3,CASSLRRGAQVADTQYF,TGTGCCAGCAGTTTACGTCGGGGGGCGCAGGTCGCAGATACGCAGTATTTT
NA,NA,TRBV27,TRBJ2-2,CASSLFGTMNTGELFF,TGTGCCAGCAGTTTATTCGGGACAATGAACACCGGGGAGCTGTTTTTT
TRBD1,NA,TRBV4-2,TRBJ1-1,CASSQGDRYRGSTEAFF,TGTGCCAGCAGCCAAGGGGACAGATATAGGGGGAGCACTGAAGCTTTCTTT